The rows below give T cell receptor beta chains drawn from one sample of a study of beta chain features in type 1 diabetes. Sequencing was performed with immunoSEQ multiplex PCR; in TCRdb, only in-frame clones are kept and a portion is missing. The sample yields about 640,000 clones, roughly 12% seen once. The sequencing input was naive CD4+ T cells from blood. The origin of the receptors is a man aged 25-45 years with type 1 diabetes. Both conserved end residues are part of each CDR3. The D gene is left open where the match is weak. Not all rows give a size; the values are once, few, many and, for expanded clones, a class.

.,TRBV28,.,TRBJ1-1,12,TGTGCCAGCACCCTTGATAGCACTGAAGCTTTCTTT,CASTLDSTEAFF
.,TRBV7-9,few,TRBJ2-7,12,TGTGCCAGCAGCTTAGAGGGGTCGGAGCAGTACTTC,CASSLEGSEQYF
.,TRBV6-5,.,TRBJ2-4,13,TGTGCCAGCAGACCCGAAGCCAAAAACATTCAGTACTTC,CASRPEAKNIQYF
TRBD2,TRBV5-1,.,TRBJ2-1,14,TGCGCCAGCAGCTTTTTTCTAGCGGCGAATGAGCAGTTCTTC,CASSFFLAANEQFF
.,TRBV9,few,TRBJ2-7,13,TGTGCCAGCAGCACCGAAGGGTTCTACGAGCAGTACTTC,CASSTEGFYEQYF
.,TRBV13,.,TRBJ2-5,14,TGTGCCAGCAGTGAAGCGTCTAGGCGGGAGACCCAGTACTTC,CASSEASRRETQYF
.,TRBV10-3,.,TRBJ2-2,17,TGTGCCACCAGTCCTTCTACAGGGAATTCGAACACCGGGGAGCTGTTTTTT,CATSPSTGNSNTGELFF
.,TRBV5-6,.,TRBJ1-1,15,TGTGCCAGCGCCCCGAACCCATCGATGAACACTGAAGCTTTCTTT,CASAPNPSMNTEAFF
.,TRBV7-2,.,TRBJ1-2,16,TGTGCCAGCAGCTTAGCGCGCGGGAGAGCTAACTATGGCTACACCTTC,CASSLARGRANYGYTF
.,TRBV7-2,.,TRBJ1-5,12,TGTGCCAGCAGTGCCGCGGGCCAGCCCCAGCATTTT,CASSAAGQPQHF
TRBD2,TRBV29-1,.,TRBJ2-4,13,TGCAGCGTAGGACTAGCGGGGTCAAACATTCAGTACTTC,CSVGLAGSNIQYF
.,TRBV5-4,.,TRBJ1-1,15,TGTGCCAGCAGTAGAGCGGGCCGTTTGAACACTGAAGCTTTCTTT,CASSRAGRLNTEAFF
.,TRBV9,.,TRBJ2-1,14,TGTGCCAGCAGCGTAGCTCAGCGGCCCGATGAGCAGTTCTTC,CASSVAQRPDEQFF
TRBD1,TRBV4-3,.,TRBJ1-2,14,TGCGCCAGCAGCCAAGTACAGGGGCTGGATGGCTACACCTTC,CASSQVQGLDGYTF
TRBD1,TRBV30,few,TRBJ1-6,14,TGTGCCTGGGGTGACAGGGGAAGTGGTTCACCCCTCCACTTT,CAWGDRGSGSPLHF
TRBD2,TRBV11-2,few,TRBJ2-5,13,TGTGCCAGCAGCTTTGGACTAGAAGAGACCCAGTACTTC,CASSFGLEETQYF
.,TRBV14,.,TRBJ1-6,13,TGTGCCAGCAGCCAGGGGGTTGAATCACCCCTCCACTTT,CASSQGVESPLHF
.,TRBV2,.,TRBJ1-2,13,TGTGCCAGCAGTGAAGCAGGGTTCCTAGGCTACACCTTC,CASSEAGFLGYTF
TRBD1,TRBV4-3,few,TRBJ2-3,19,TGCGCCAGCAGCCACCGAAAAATTACAGGGGCCGCATCAACGGATACGCAGTATTTT,CASSHRKITGAASTDTQYF